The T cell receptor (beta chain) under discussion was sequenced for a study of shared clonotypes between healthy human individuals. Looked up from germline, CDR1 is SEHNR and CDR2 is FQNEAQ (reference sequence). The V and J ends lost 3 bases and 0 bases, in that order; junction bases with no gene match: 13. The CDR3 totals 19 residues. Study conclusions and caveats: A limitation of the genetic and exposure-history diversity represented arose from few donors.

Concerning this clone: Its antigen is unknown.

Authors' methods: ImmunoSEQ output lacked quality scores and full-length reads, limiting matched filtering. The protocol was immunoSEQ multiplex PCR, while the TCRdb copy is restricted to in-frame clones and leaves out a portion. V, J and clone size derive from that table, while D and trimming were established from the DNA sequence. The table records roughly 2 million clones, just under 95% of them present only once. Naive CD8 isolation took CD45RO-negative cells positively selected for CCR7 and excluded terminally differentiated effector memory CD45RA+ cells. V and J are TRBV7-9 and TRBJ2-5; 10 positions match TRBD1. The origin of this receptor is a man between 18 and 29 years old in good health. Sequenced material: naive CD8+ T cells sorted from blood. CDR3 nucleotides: TGTGCCAGCAGCTTGAGACCCAGGACAGGGGGAAGGAACCAAGAGACCCAGTACTTC. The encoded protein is CASSLRPRTGGRNQETQYF.